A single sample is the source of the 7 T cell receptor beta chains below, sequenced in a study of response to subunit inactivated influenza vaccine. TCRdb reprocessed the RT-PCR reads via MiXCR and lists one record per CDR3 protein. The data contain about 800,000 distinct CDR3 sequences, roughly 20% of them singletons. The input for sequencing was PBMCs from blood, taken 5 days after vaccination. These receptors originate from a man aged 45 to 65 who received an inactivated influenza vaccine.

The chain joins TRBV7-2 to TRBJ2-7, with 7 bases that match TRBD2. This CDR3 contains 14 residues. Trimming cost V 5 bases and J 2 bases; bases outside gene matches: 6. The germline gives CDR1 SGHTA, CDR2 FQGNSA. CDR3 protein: CASSLRDYAYEQYF. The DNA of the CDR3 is TGTGCCAGCAGCCTCCGGGACTATGCCTACGAGCAGTACTTC.

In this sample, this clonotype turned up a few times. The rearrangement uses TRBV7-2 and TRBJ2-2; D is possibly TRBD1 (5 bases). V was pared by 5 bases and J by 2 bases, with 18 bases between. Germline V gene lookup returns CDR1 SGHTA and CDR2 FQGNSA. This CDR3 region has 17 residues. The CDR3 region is CASSPRTRTLNTGELFF. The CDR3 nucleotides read TGTGCCAGCAGCCCACGGACCCGGACACTTAACACCGGGGAGCTGTTTTTT. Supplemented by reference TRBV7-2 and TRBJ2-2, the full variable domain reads GAGVSQSPSNKVTEKGKDVELRCDPISGHTALYWYRQSLGQGLEFLIYFQGNSAPDKSGLPSDRFSAERTGGSVSTLTIQRTQQEDSAVYLCASSPRTRTLNTGELFFGEGSRLTVL.

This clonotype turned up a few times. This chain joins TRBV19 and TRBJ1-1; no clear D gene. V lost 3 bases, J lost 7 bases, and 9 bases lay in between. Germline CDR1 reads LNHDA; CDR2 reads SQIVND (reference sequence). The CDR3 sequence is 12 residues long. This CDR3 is CASSISGFEAFF. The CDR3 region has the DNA TGTGCCAGTAGTATTTCGGGGTTTGAAGCTTTCTTT.

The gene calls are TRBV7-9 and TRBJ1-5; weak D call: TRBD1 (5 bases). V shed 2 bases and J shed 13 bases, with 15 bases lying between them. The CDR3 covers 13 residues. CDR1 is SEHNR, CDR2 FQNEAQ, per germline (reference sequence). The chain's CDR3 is CASSLNSGASQHF. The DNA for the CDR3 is TGTGCCAGCAGCTTAAATTCTGGGGCGTCGCAGCATTTT.

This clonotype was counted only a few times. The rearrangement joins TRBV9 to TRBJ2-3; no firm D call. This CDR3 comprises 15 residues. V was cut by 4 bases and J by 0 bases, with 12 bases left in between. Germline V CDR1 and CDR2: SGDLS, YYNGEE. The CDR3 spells CASSRQGPSTDTQYF. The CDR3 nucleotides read TGTGCCAGCAGCCGCCAAGGTCCCAGCACAGATACGCAGTATTTT.

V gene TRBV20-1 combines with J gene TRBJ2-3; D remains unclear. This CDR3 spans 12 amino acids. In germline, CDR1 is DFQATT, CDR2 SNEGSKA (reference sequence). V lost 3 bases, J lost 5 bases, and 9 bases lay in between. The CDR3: CSASQTGDTQYF. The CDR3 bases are TGCAGTGCTAGTCAAACGGGAGATACGCAGTATTTT.

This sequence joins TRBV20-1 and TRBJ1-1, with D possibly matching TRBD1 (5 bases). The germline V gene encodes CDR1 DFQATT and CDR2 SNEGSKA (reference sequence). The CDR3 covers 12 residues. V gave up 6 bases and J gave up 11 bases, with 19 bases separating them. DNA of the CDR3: TGCAGTGCGCAGGGAGGGGTAGGCCGGGCTTTCTTT. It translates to CSAQGGVGRAFF.